Shown below are 22 T cell receptor beta chains from a single sample sequenced in a study of CD8 T cells in ankylosing spondylitis. Study findings and constraints: There was a TCR beta motif, made of several highly homologous variants, that appeared characteristic of ankylosing spondylitis blood.

TCRdb called the 5' RACE reads again in MiXCR, with one record for every CDR3 protein. The sample has about 540,000 distinct CDR3 sequences, approximately 11% seen once; the top ten hold around 7%. Their antigens are not known. Sequences were obtained from blood, either unsorted or a sorted T cell fraction (not recorded which). These receptors originate from a male donor with ankylosing spondylitis.

With regard to this clonotype: Being one base from a much bigger clone, this may be a read error. The genes are TRBV20-1 and TRBJ2-3; TRBD2 matches 9 bases. Germline CDR1 reads DFQATT; CDR2 reads SNEGSKA (reference sequence). There are 17 residues in the CDR3. DNA for the CDR3: TGCTGTGCTAGAGTCCTAGCGGGACGCAAAGTACCAGATACGCAGTATTTT. Protein sequence: CCARVLAGRKVPDTQYF.

This clonotype was found many times. V is TRBV25-1 and J is TRBJ2-1; either TRBD1 or TRBD2 may supply D (6 bases each). The V end was cut by 4 bases, the J end by 9 bases, with 25 bases between. This CDR3 is 17 amino acids long. Germline V gives CDR1 MGHDK, CDR2 SYGVNS. Written as DNA, the CDR3 is TGTGCCAGCAGTGGGTGCCTGGACAGCGGAGGGGATAGTGAGCAGTTCTTC. Its protein is CASSGCLDSGGDSEQFF.

This clonotype was seen a few times. V usage is TRBV3-1 and J usage is TRBJ2-1; a weak D match, TRBD2 (6 bases). The CDR3 sequence is 16 residues long. Germline V gene lookup returns CDR1 LGHDT and CDR2 YNNKEL (reference sequence). V shed 0 bases and J shed 3 bases, with 12 bases lying between them. Here the CDR3 reads CASSQDSRDHYNEQFF. The CDR3 nucleotides are TGTGCCAGCAGCCAAGATTCGCGGGACCACTACAATGAGCAGTTCTTC.

This clonotype occurred many times. The chain is built from TRBV4-2 and TRBJ2-4, with unresolved D. Germline loops: CDR1 LGHNA, CDR2 YNFKEQ. The CDR3 is 14 residues long. V was pared by 3 bases and J by 0 bases, with 6 bases between. CDR3 region: CASSQNLAKNIQYF. CDR3 DNA sequence: TGTGCCAGCAGCCAGAATTTAGCCAAAAACATTCAGTACTTC.

This clonotype was observed once. J is TRBJ2-1 and V is TRBV20-1, with D unresolved. The CDR3 sequence is 14 residues long. V shed 3 bases and J shed 4 bases, with 13 bases lying between them. In germline, CDR1 is DFQATT, CDR2 SNEGSKA (reference sequence). The CDR3 region is CSARTMAGYNEQFF. The CDR3 nucleotides read TGCAGTGCTAGGACGATGGCCGGTTACAATGAGCAGTTCTTC.

This clonotype was seen a handful of times. The rearrangement joins TRBV27 to TRBJ2-7, with 10 bases matching TRBD2. This CDR3 region has 16 residues. Per germline, CDR1 MNHEY and CDR2 SMNVEV (reference sequence). With V trimmed by 2 bases and J by 3 bases, 7 bases remained unmatched. The CDR3 nucleotides are TGTGCCAGCAGTTTACTAAGGACTAGCGGAGTCTACGAGCAGTACTTC. Amino acid sequence: CASSLLRTSGVYEQYF.

This clonotype was found a few times. The rearrangement links TRBV5-5 to TRBJ2-6, with no clear D. In germline, CDR1 is SGHKS, CDR2 YYEKEE (reference sequence). The length of the CDR3 is 16 residues. V was cut by 4 bases and J by 0 bases, with 11 bases left in between. CDR3 nucleotide sequence: TGTGCCAGCAGCCTGACGAGGAACTCTGGGGCCAACGTCCTGACTTTC. It yields the protein CASSLTRNSGANVLTF.

This clonotype has at least ten counts. This chain joins TRBV7-2 and TRBJ2-1; 7 bases are a match to TRBD2. V lost 10 bases, J lost 1 base, and 10 bases stayed unmatched. Germline V gives CDR1 SGHTA, CDR2 FQGNSA. CDR3 length: 15 amino acids. The CDR3 reads CAISIRTSSYNEQFF. The CDR3 DNA follows: TGTGCCATCTCAATCAGGACTAGTTCCTACAATGAGCAGTTCTTC. The whole variable domain, remainder taken from reference TRBV7-2 and TRBJ2-1, is GAGVSQSPSNKVTEKGKDVELRCDPISGHTALYWYRQSLGQGLEFLIYFQGNSAPDKSGLPSDRFSAERTGGSVSTLTIQRTQQEDSAVYLCAISIRTSSYNEQFFGPGTRLTVL.

This sequence joins TRBV2 and TRBJ2-1, with D uncertain. Trimming removed 3 bases at V and 4 bases at J, with 13 bases between. The CDR3 is 15 amino acids. From germline, CDR1 is SNHLY and CDR2 FYNNEI. The DNA for the CDR3 is TGTGCCAGCAGTGAGGCGAGATCCCGTTACAATGAGCAGTTCTTC. Its translation is CASSEARSRYNEQFF.

The chain has TRBV4-1 and TRBJ2-1; either TRBD1 or TRBD2 may fit D (5 bases each). V lost 4 bases, J lost 5 bases, and 15 bases lay in between. The CDR3 loop spans 15 amino acids. In germline, CDR1 is MGHRA, CDR2 YSYEKL. The DNA for the CDR3 is TGCGCCAGCAGCCCTGGGGCACCCGGGGACAATGAGCAGTTCTTC. The encoded protein is CASSPGAPGDNEQFF.

The V gene is TRBV20-1, the J gene TRBJ1-1, with D possibly being TRBD1 (6 bases). Germline V lookup: CDR1 DFQATT, CDR2 SNEGSKA (reference sequence). The CDR3 extends over 14 amino acids. The V and J ends lost 5 bases and 1 base respectively, with 14 bases between them. The CDR3 protein is CSARPGHGNTEAFF. The CDR3 DNA follows: TGCAGTGCTCGGCCGGGACACGGGAACACTGAAGCTTTCTTT.

This clonotype was counted between two and nine times. V is TRBV12-3 or TRBV12-4 and J is TRBJ2-7, with 9 positions matching TRBD1. Trimming cost V 5 bases and J 11 bases; bases outside gene matches: 7. This CDR3 spans 12 amino acids. The CDR3 DNA reads as TGTGCCAGCAGTCCCCCCGGGACAGGGAAGTACTTC. It is translated as CASSPPGTGKYF.

The chain links TRBV5-1 to TRBJ1-6; possible D gene TRBD1, 6 bases. Germline V gene data show CDR1 as SGHRS and CDR2 as YFSETQ. V lost 0 bases and J 9 bases, leaving 13 bases between the germline ends. This CDR3 is 15 amino acids long. In DNA, the CDR3 is TGCGCCAGCAGCTTGGAGGCGGGGGGGCGTTCACCCCTCCACTTT. This encodes CASSLEAGGRSPLHF.

V gene TRBV7-2 combines with J gene TRBJ2-5; D is undetermined. The CDR3 consists of 14 residues. Trimming took off 5 bases at V and 3 bases at J, with 13 bases between the two ends. Germline V lookup: CDR1 SGHTA, CDR2 FQGNSA. CDR3 DNA sequence: TGTGCCAGCAGCCCCGTGGCAGCCGAAGAGACCCAGTACTTC. Translated, it gives CASSPVAAEETQYF.

This clonotype was observed a few times. The rearrangement uses TRBV19 and TRBJ2-1, with a tentative D call TRBD2 (6 bases). Trimming took 4 bases from V and 3 from J, leaving 13 bases between them. Germline V CDR1 and CDR2: LNHDA, SQIVND (reference sequence). The CDR3 length is 15 residues. The CDR3 nucleotides are TGTGCCAGTAGTACAGCCGGGACTTACTACAATGAGCAGTTCTTC. It specifies CASSTAGTYYNEQFF.

This chain links TRBV15 with TRBJ1-3; possible D gene TRBD1, 5 bases. CDR1 LNHNV and CDR2 YYDKDF come from the germline V gene (reference sequence). V was cut by 2 bases and J by 0 bases, with 17 bases left in between. CDR3 size: 18 residues. CDR3 region: CATSRLGEVGVSGNTIYF. The CDR3 nucleotides are TGTGCCACCAGCAGACTCGGAGAGGTAGGGGTCTCTGGAAACACCATATATTTT.

There are a few counts of this clonotype. The chain links TRBV14 to TRBJ1-1, with D hard to call. The germline V gene has CDR1 SGHDN and CDR2 FVKESK. The CDR3 is 12 amino acids. Trimming took off 0 bases at V and 11 bases at J, with 10 bases between the two ends. CDR3 residues: CASSQDLEKAFF. CDR3 in DNA: TGTGCCAGCAGCCAAGACCTTGAGAAGGCTTTCTTT.

V and J are TRBV4-2 and TRBJ1-3, with D maybe TRBD1 (6 bases). Per germline, CDR1 LGHNA and CDR2 YNFKEQ. The V end was cut by 0 bases, the J end by 3 bases, with 18 bases between. The length of the CDR3 is 18 residues. This chain's CDR3 is CASSQEWTAAGVGNTIYF. CDR3 bases: TGTGCCAGCAGCCAAGAGTGGACCGCGGCAGGGGTTGGAAACACCATATATTTT.

This clonotype has just a few counts. This rearrangement joins TRBV5-1 to TRBJ2-1, with 7 bases that match TRBD2. This CDR3 has 16 residues. V was pared by 6 bases and J by 0 bases, with 9 bases of the junction left unmatched. Per the germline V gene, CDR1 is SGHRS and CDR2 is YFSETQ. Here the CDR3 DNA reads TGCGCCAGCATGGGAAGGGAGGGTAACTCCTACAATGAGCAGTTCTTC. Translated: CASMGREGNSYNEQFF.

This clonotype was observed a handful of times. V and J are TRBV28 and TRBJ1-5, with unresolved D. The germline gives CDR1 MDHEN, CDR2 SYDVKM. V dropped 4 bases and J dropped 7 bases, with 14 bases sitting between them. The CDR3 has 14 amino acids. CDR3 bases: TGTGCCAGCAGTTGGGATTACGAGGAGCAGCCCCAGCATTTT. This encodes CASSWDYEEQPQHF.

The gene calls are TRBV5-5 and TRBJ1-5; no reliable D call. The ends were cut back, 4 bases at V and 4 bases at J, with 9 bases in the middle. The germline CDR1 and CDR2 sequences are SGHKS and YYEKEE (reference sequence). This CDR3 region has 13 residues. The CDR3 here is CASSAQPNQPQHF. The CDR3 bases are TGTGCCAGCAGCGCACAACCAAATCAGCCCCAGCATTTT.

Many counts were recorded for this clonotype. J is TRBJ2-3 and V is TRBV5-6; 10 positions match TRBD2. Germline values: CDR1 SGHDT, CDR2 YYEEEE. There are 16 residues in the CDR3. V was clipped by 3 bases and J by 4 bases; unmatched bases: 8. The chain's CDR3 is CASSSVLAGVSDTQYF. The CDR3 DNA reads TGTGCCAGCAGCTCGGTTCTAGCGGGAGTGTCAGATACGCAGTATTTT. Drawing the rest from reference TRBV5-6 and TRBJ2-3, the complete variable domain is DAGVTQSPTHLIKTRGQQVTLRCSPKSGHDTVSWYQQALGQGPQFIFQYYEEEERQRGNFPDRFSGHQFPNYSSELNVNALLLGDSALYLCASSSVLAGVSDTQYFGPGTRLTVL.